This paragraph reports one TCR beta chain. The record originates from a study of glioma-infiltrating T cells after dendritic cell vaccination. Study summary: Dendritic cells derived from monocytes and pulsed with autologous tumor lysate formed the vaccine.

The PCR used 60 V beta and 13 J beta primers. TCRdb keeps only in-frame clones here, not all; method: immunoSEQ multiplex PCR. The sample holds 91,000 or so clones; more than 70% are singletons and the top ten take 5.4%. Time point given: after dendritic cell vaccination, including at tumor progression/relapse. Germline V gene data show CDR1 as MGHDK and CDR2 as SYGVNS. The CDR3 extends over 15 amino acids. The ends lost 3 bases at V and 10 bases at J; junction bases unmatched: 11. This clonotype was sampled from a human donor with glioblastoma. The sequencing here drew on blood, taken after dendritic cell vaccination. The rearrangement links TRBV25-1 to TRBJ2-1, with 8 bases matching TRBD2. DNA for the CDR3: TGTGCCAGCAGTGATTGGCTAGCGGGTACTGGGGAGCAGTTCTTC. It codes for CASSDWLAGTGEQFF.